This T cell receptor beta chain came from a study of T cell repertoires in cytomegalovirus infection (dated by TCRdb to the late 2010s). About the study as a whole: Donor HLA type was relevant to the analysis, as public TCR beta signatures indicated carriage of CMV infection together with the matching HLA type. Beyond this particular receptor, the publication reports: In the ex vivo response, HLA-C-restricted CMV-specific TCR beta clonotypes were dominant, and in two of eight donors the single most frequent clonotype came from this HLA-C-restricted group. In both this cohort and an independent cohort of 352 donors, the cumulative frequency of public TCR beta family members distinguished carriers of CMV infection plus the relevant HLA type.

Worth noting for this clonotype: Its antigen is unknown. Nothing much larger sits one base from this clone, and base qualities are not available.

TCRdb lists the instrument as Illumina HiSeq 1500. TCRdb trimmed public reads at Q25 via fastp, called clones via MiXCR and kept in-frame beta chains. Identical CDR3 proteins give one entry, which carries the most common genes and DNA. The sample yields approximately 630,000 distinct CDR3 sequences; approximately 24% were counted once. Around 7.6% of the sample is in the top ten clones. V is cut by 7 bases and J by 0 bases, and the space between the germline ends is 13 bases. Taken from the germline V gene, the CDR1 and CDR2 loops are MDHEN and SYDVKM. Its CDR3 holds 15 amino acids, cysteine through phenylalanine. The kept DNA is CDR3 alone, 45 bases in frame from the first base.

The chain employs TRBV28 and TRBJ1-5; TRBD1 might be the D gene, on 6 matching bases. This TCR was recovered from a human donor in good health (CMV status not recorded). Some clones in this sample may be carry-over from other donors' samples. Sequencing was done on a sample of CD8+ T cells from PBMCs. The CDR3 reads CASNSGVDSNQPQHF. At the DNA level, the sequence is TGTGCCAGCAACTCAGGGGTGGATAGCAATCAGCCCCAGCATTTT. The reference TRBV28 and TRBJ1-5 proteins fill in what lies around the CDR3, so the full variable domain reads DVKVTQSSRYLVKRTGEKVFLECVQDMDHENMFWYRQDPGLGLRLIYFSYDVKMKEKGDIPEGYSVSREKKERFSLILESASTNQTSMYLCASNSGVDSNQPQHFGDGTRLSIL.